The rows below give T cell receptor beta chains drawn from one sample of a study of low-dose radiotherapy and immunotherapy resistance in tumors. MiXCR, applied by TCRdb to the reads, yields one record per CDR3 protein. The repertoire consists of 50,000 or so distinct CDR3 sequences, with 23% occurring once and the leading ten covering less than 7.5%. The sample consisted of PBMCs, taken after low-dose radiotherapy plus immunotherapy. Source of these receptors: a male donor with prostate cancer. The CDR3 runs from the conserved cysteine through the conserved F or W. A D gene is named only where the DNA matches it firmly. Size is stated for part of the rows, as once, few or many counts, or as a class when the clone is expanded.

V: TRBV4-1
J: TRBJ2-7
D: TRBD2
size: many
DNA: TGCGCCAGCAGCCCGCGGACTAGCGGGACCTGGGACGAGCAGTACTTC
CDR3: CASSPRTSGTWDEQYF

V: TRBV4-1
J: TRBJ2-1
D: TRBD2
size: many
DNA: TGCGCCAGCAGCCAAGAAGCCGGGAGGCGGCACAATGAGCAGTTCTTC
CDR3: CASSQEAGRRHNEQFF

V: TRBV4-3
J: TRBJ1-2
D: TRBD1
size: many
DNA: TGCGCCAGCAGCCAAGCGACAGGGGGTGCCTATGGCTACACCTTC
CDR3: CASSQATGGAYGYTF

V: TRBV7-9
J: TRBJ2-3
D: NA
size: many
DNA: TGTGCCAGCGATGTGCCCGGGCGGGGAGATACGCAGTATTTT
CDR3: CASDVPGRGDTQYF

V: TRBV28
J: TRBJ2-7
D: NA
size: NA
DNA: TGTGCCAGCAGACAAGGGGTTCGTCGCTACGAGCAGTACTTC
CDR3: CASRQGVRRYEQYF

V: TRBV7-3
J: TRBJ1-1
D: NA
size: many
DNA: TGTGCCAGCAGCCCCGACAGCTACACTGAAGCTTTCTTT
CDR3: CASSPDSYTEAFF

V: TRBV12-3/TRBV12-4
J: TRBJ1-5
D: NA
size: many
DNA: TGTGCCAGCAGTCCCAGCCCGGGGGCGACATCACAGCCCCAGCATTTT
CDR3: CASSPSPGATSQPQHF

V: TRBV7-8
J: TRBJ2-1
D: NA
size: many
DNA: TGTGCCAGCAGCTTGGTGAATGAGCAGTTCTTC
CDR3: CASSLVNEQFF

V: TRBV19
J: TRBJ2-7
D: NA
size: many
DNA: TGTGCCAGTAGTATCAGCGTCGACTACGAGCAGTACTTC
CDR3: CASSISVDYEQYF

V: TRBV29-1
J: TRBJ1-2
D: NA
size: many
DNA: TGCAGCGTTGCAAGGGGCGATGGCTACACCTTC
CDR3: CSVARGDGYTF

V: TRBV9
J: TRBJ2-1
D: TRBD2
size: once
DNA: TGTGCCAGCAGCCCCCTAGCGGGAGGGCCCCGTGGTGAGCAGTTCTTC
CDR3: CASSPLAGGPRGEQFF

V: TRBV2
J: TRBJ2-3
D: NA
size: once
DNA: TGTGCCAGCAGCCGGACAGCCACAGATACGCAGTATTTT
CDR3: CASSRTATDTQYF

V: TRBV9
J: TRBJ2-1
D: TRBD2
size: NA
DNA: TGTGCCAGCAGCGTAGTGAGCGGGGCTTACAATGAGCAGTTCTTC
CDR3: CASSVVSGAYNEQFF

V: TRBV7-9
J: TRBJ2-1
D: NA
size: many
DNA: TGTGCCAGCAGCTTACCCCTCCCGGGGGATGAGCAGTTCTTC
CDR3: CASSLPLPGDEQFF

V: TRBV15
J: TRBJ1-5
D: NA
size: many
DNA: TGTGCCACCAGCAGAGATAGCCCTGGAGGCGTTGGCAAAAATCAGCCCCAGCATTTT
CDR3: CATSRDSPGGVGKNQPQHF

V: TRBV9
J: TRBJ1-6
D: NA
size: NA
DNA: TGTGCCAGCAGCGTAGCTTCCAGGCTATTTTCACCCCTCCACTTT
CDR3: CASSVASRLFSPLHF

V: TRBV4-1
J: TRBJ2-1
D: TRBD1
size: many
DNA: TGCGCCAGCAGCCAAGATTCAGGGGGCTCCTACAATGAGCAGTTCTTC
CDR3: CASSQDSGGSYNEQFF

V: TRBV2
J: TRBJ1-4
D: NA
size: many
DNA: TGTGCCAGCAGAGGGATCGCCGCTACTAATGAAAAACTGTTTTTT
CDR3: CASRGIAATNEKLFF

V: TRBV21-1
J: TRBJ2-1
D: NA
size: NA
DNA: TGTGCCAGCAGCAAAAAGGGCAGTGAAGGGAGAAATGAGCAGTTCTTC
CDR3: CASSKKGSEGRNEQFF

V: TRBV3-1
J: TRBJ1-4
D: TRBD1
size: many
DNA: TGTGCCAGCAGCCAAGGACAGGGTTGGGAAAAACTGTTTTTT
CDR3: CASSQGQGWEKLFF

V: TRBV6-2/TRBV6-3
J: TRBJ2-3
D: NA
size: many
DNA: TGTGCCAGCGGCCTGGGAGGTTACACAGATACGCAGTATTTT
CDR3: CASGLGGYTDTQYF

V: TRBV3-1
J: TRBJ2-7
D: TRBD2
size: many
DNA: TGTGCCAGCAGCCGCGGACTAGCGGGACACTACGAGCAGTACTTC
CDR3: CASSRGLAGHYEQYF

V: TRBV9
J: TRBJ2-1
D: TRBD2
size: few
DNA: TGTGCCAGCAGCGTAGGCGCGACTAGCGGGAGTGAGCAGTTCTTC
CDR3: CASSVGATSGSEQFF